The 14 T cell receptor beta chains below come from one sample, sequenced in a study of cytomegalovirus exposure and HLA in healthy donors. PCR amplification relied on 60 Vbeta primers (plus 13 Jbeta primers). Only in-frame clones appear in the TCRdb table, and some are missing; sequencing was by immunoSEQ multiplex PCR. The table has more than 150,000 clones, under 80% seen once. The sequencing input was PBMCs. The receptor source for this set is a young woman in good health and CMV-seropositive.

V usage is TRBV6-6 and J usage is TRBJ2-3, with TRBD1 matching over 7 bases. The CDR3 sequence is 14 residues long. The V gene's germline CDR1 is MNHNY and CDR2 SVGAGI (reference sequence). The V gene end was trimmed by 5 bases and the J gene end by 4 bases; junction bases not matched to a gene: 6. Here the CDR3 reads CASSPRQGADTQYF. CDR3 coding DNA: TGTGCCAGCAGTCCCCGGCAGGGGGCAGATACGCAGTATTTT.

The gene calls are TRBV29-1 and TRBJ2-2; 9 bases agree with TRBD2. With V trimmed by 2 bases and J by 5 bases, 6 bases remained unmatched. This CDR3 is built from 15 residues. The germline V gene encodes CDR1 SQVTM and CDR2 ANQGSEA. CDR3 nucleotides: TGCAGCGTTGAACTAGCGGGGCGAGGAACCGGGGAGCTGTTTTTT. Its translation: CSVELAGRGTGELFF.

In nucleotides, the CDR3 is TGTGCCACCAGCAGAGAGGGGACAGACTATGGCTACACCTTC. Translating gives CATSREGTDYGYTF. V usage is TRBV15 and J usage is TRBJ1-2; TRBD1 agrees at 7 bases. After removal of 0 bases from V and 3 bases from J, the junction contained 1 base not matched to a gene. Germline assignment: CDR1 LNHNV and CDR2 YYDKDF (reference sequence). This CDR3 region has 14 residues.

The V gene is TRBV18, the J gene TRBJ2-7; 13 nucleotides agree with TRBD2. The V segment lost 5 bases and the J segment 0 bases; nucleotides outside the gene matches: 4. The CDR3 runs 16 residues. The germline gives CDR1 KGHSH, CDR2 LQKENI. The CDR3 DNA follows: TGTGCCAGCTCAACGGGACTAGCGGGGATCTCCTACGAGCAGTACTTC. Its protein product is CASSTGLAGISYEQYF.

The chain is built from TRBV9 and TRBJ2-7; 11 bases map to TRBD1. V lost 2 bases and J lost 7; bases outside the gene matches: 2. The CDR3 length is 13 residues. Per germline, CDR1 SGDLS and CDR2 YYNGEE. This CDR3 reads CASSVGTGGEQYF. DNA of the CDR3: TGTGCCAGCAGCGTTGGGACAGGGGGAGAGCAGTACTTC.

The rearrangement joins TRBV9 to TRBJ2-1, with 7 bases aligning to TRBD2. Germline trimming cut 4 bases from V and 3 bases from J; bases unmatched to any gene: 13. In germline, CDR1 is SGDLS, CDR2 YYNGEE. This CDR3 region has 17 residues. The CDR3 sequence: CASSTSGGGSFYNEQFF. CDR3 coding DNA: TGTGCCAGCAGCACCTCCGGCGGGGGATCATTCTACAATGAGCAGTTCTTC.

The chain is built from TRBV7-5 and TRBJ1-2; the table's D call, TRBD1, has no DNA check behind it. TRBV7-5 is a documented pseudogene. This CDR3 is built from 17 residues. The DNA of the CDR3 is TGTGCCAGAAGCCCCCGGGACAGGTTCCCGCCAAACTATGGCTACACCTTC. This codes for CARSPRDRFPPNYGYTF.

DNA of the CDR3: TGTGCCAGCAGTGCCCCCAGGGGCGGAGATAAGCAGTTCTTC. This sequence encodes CASSAPRGGDKQFF. The V and J genes are TRBV25-1 and TRBJ2-1; D may be TRBD1 (6 bases). This CDR3 is 14 amino acids long. From germline, CDR1 is MGHDK and CDR2 SYGVNS. Trimming left V 4 bases short and J 11 bases short, with 18 bases between.

This clone was seen only a few times. The J gene is TRBJ1-1, the V gene TRBV5-1; 9 bases line up with TRBD1. The CDR3 extends over 14 amino acids. Trimming took 4 bases from V and 2 from J; bases not matched to a gene: 3. CDR1 SGHRS and CDR2 YFSETQ come from the germline V gene. CDR3 nucleotide sequence: TGCGCCAGCAGCCGGGACAGGGCTAACACTGAAGCTTTCTTT. Protein product: CASSRDRANTEAFF. The whole variable domain, remainder taken from reference TRBV5-1 and TRBJ1-1, is KAGVTQTPRYLIKTRGQQVTLSCSPISGHRSVSWYQQTPGQGLQFLFEYFSETQRNKGNFPGRFSGRQFSNSRSEMNVSTLELGDSALYLCASSRDRANTEAFFGQGTRLTVV.

The V gene is TRBV28, the J gene TRBJ1-6, with TRBD1 identical over 8 bases. Germline CDR1 MDHEN, CDR2 SYDVKM. With V trimmed by 7 bases and J by 0 bases, 5 bases remained unmatched. This CDR3 is built from 16 residues. The CDR3 nucleotides are TGTGCCAGCACCCTACAGGGGGTCTCCTATAATTCACCCCTCCACTTT. This translates into CASTLQGVSYNSPLHF.

The chain employs TRBV4-2 and TRBJ1-6; 7 bases line up with TRBD1. V trimming: 2 bases; J trimming: 5 bases; junction bases outside the gene matches: 3. Looked up from germline, CDR1 is LGHNA and CDR2 is YNFKEQ. This CDR3 is built from 15 residues. The CDR3 loop is CASSQKQGNNSPLHF. DNA for the CDR3: TGTGCCAGCAGCCAAAAACAGGGGAATAATTCACCCCTCCACTTT.

V is TRBV28 and J is TRBJ2-7; 9 bases map to TRBD1. Germline CDR1 MDHEN, CDR2 SYDVKM. The length of the CDR3 is 11 residues. Here the CDR3 DNA reads TGTGCAACGACGACAGGGGGCGAGCAGTACTTC. Translating gives CATTTGGEQYF.

V gene TRBV18 combines with J gene TRBJ2-3; 10 bases are shared with TRBD1. Germline CDR1 is KGHSH and CDR2 is LQKENI. J lost 5 bases, V lost 6 bases, and 5 bases had no gene match. The CDR3 has 14 amino acids. CDR3 in DNA: TGTGCCAGCTCGGGCCGGGACAGGGGAGATACGCAGTATTTT. Residues: CASSGRDRGDTQYF. Based on the CDR3 plus reference TRBV18 and TRBJ2-3, the full variable domain is NAGVMQNPRHLVRRRGQEARLRCSPMKGHSHVYWYRQLPEEGLKFMVYLQKENIIDESGMPKERFSAEFPKEGPSILRIQQVVRGDSAAYFCASSGRDRGDTQYFGPGTRLTVL.

V and J are TRBV11-3 and TRBJ2-7; D possibly corresponds to TRBD1 (6 bases). Germline CDR1 is SGHNT and CDR2 is YENEEA. The length of the CDR3 is 13 residues. The V gene lost 5 bases and the J gene lost 1 base, with 9 bases spanning the gap. CDR3 DNA sequence: TGTGCCAGCAGCCCGGACAGTTCCTACGAGCAGTACTTC. It yields the protein CASSPDSSYEQYF.